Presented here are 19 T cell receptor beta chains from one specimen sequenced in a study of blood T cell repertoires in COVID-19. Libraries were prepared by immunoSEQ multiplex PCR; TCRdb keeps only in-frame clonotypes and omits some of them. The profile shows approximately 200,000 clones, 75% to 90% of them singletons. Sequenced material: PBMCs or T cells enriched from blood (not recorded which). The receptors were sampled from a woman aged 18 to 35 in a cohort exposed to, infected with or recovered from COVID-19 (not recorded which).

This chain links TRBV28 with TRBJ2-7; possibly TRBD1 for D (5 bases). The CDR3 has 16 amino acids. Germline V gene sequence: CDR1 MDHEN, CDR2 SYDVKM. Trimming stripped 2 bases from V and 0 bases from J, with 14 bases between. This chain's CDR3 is CASSLDSLTVSYEQYF. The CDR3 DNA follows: TGTGCCAGCAGTTTAGACAGTCTTACCGTCTCCTACGAGCAGTACTTC.

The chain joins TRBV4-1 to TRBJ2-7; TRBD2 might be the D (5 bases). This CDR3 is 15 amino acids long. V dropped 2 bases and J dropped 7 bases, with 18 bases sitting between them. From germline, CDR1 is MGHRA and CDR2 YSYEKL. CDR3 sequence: CASSQNRGIVDEQYF. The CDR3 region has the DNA TGCGCCAGCAGCCAAAACAGAGGGATTGTGGATGAGCAGTACTTC.

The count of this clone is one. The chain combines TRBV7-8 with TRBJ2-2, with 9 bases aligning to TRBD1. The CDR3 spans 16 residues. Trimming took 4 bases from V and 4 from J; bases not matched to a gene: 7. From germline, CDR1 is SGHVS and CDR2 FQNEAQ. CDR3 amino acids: CASSSRGQGGTGELFF. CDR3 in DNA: TGTGCCAGCAGCTCCCGGGGACAGGGAGGCACCGGGGAGCTGTTTTTT.

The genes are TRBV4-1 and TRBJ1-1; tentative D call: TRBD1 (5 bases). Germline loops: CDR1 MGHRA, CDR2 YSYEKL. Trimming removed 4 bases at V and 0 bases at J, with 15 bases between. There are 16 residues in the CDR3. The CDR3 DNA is TGCGCCAGCAGCCCAACGCTGACAGTATTGAACACTGAAGCTTTCTTT. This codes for CASSPTLTVLNTEAFF.

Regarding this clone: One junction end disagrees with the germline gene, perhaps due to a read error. DNA of the CDR3: TGCAGCGTCCAAAGGACAGGGGGCGTTCGATTTTGG. Its protein is CSVQRTGGVRFW. The chain couples TRBV29-1 to TRBJ1-1, with 11 nucleotides matching TRBD1. The CDR3 is 12 residues long. Per the germline V gene, CDR1 is SQVTM and CDR2 is ANQGSEA.

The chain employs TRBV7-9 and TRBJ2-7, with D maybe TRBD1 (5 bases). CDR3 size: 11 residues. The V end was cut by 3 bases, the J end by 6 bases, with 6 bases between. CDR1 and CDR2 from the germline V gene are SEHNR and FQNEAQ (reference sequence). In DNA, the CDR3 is TGTGCCAGCAGCTTTAGGGGCGAGCAGTACTTC. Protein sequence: CASSFRGEQYF.

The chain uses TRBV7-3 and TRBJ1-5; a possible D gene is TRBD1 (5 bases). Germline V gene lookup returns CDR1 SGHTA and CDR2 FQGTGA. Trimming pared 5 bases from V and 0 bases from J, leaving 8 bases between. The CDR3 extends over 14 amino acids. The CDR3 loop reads CASSGAYSNQPQHF. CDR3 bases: TGTGCCAGCAGCGGGGCGTATAGCAATCAGCCCCAGCATTTT.

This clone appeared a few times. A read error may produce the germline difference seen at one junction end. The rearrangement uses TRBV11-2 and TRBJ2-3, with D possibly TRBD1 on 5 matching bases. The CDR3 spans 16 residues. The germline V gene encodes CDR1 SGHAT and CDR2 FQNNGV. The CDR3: CASTLNSPDSRDTQYF. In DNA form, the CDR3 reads TGTGCCAGCACCCTTAACTCCCCAGACAGCAGAGATACGCAGTATTTT.

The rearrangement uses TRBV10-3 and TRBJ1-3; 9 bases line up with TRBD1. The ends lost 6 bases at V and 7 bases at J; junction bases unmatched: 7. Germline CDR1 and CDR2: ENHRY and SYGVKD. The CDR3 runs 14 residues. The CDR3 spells CAIRTGTGRNTIYF. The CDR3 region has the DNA TGTGCCATCAGGACCGGGACAGGGAGGAACACCATATATTTT.

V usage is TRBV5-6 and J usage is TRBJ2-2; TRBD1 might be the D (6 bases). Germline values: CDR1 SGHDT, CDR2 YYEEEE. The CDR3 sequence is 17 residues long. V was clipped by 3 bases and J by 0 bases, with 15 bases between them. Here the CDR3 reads CASSSPQGSANTGELFF. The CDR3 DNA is TGTGCCAGCAGCTCACCTCAGGGGTCCGCGAACACCGGGGAGCTGTTTTTT.

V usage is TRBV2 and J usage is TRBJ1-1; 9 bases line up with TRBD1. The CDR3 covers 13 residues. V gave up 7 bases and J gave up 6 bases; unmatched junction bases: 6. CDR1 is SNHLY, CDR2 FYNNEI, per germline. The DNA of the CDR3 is TGTGCCAGCACCGGGACAGGGAAGGCTGAAGCTTTCTTT. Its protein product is CASTGTGKAEAFF.

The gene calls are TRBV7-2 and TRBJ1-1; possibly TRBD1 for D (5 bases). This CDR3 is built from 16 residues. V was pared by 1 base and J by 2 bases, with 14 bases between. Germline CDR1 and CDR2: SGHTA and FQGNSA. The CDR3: CASSLEGWGGNTEAFF. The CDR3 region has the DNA TGTGCCAGCAGCTTAGAGGGGTGGGGCGGAAACACTGAAGCTTTCTTT.

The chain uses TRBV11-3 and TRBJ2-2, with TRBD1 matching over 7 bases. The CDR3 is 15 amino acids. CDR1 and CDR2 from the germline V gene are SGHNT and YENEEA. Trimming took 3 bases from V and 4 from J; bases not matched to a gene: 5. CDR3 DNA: TGTGCCAGCAGCTTTCGACCAGGGGGCACCGGGGAGCTGTTTTTT. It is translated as CASSFRPGGTGELFF. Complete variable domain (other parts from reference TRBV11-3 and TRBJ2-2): EAGVVQSPRYKIIEKKQPVAFWCNPISGHNTLYWYLQNLGQGPELLIRYENEEAVDDSQLPKDRFSAERLKGVDSTLKIQPAELGDSAVYLCASSFRPGGTGELFFGEGSRLTVL.

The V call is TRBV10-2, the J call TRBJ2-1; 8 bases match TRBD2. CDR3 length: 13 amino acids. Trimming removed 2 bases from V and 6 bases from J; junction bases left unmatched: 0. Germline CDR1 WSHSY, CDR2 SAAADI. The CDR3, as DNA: TGCGCCAGCAGTGAGGGACTAGCCAATGAGCAGTTCTTC. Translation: CASSEGLANEQFF.

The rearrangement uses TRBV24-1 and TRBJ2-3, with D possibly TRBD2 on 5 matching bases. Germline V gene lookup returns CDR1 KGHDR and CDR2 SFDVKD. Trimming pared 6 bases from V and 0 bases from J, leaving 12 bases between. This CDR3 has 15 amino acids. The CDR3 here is CATSSYPGSTDTQYF. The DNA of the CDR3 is TGTGCCACCAGTTCCTATCCGGGAAGCACAGATACGCAGTATTTT.

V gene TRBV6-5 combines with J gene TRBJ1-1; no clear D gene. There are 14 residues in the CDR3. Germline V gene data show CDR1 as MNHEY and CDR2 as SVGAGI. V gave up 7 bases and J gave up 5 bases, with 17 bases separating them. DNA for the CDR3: TGTGCCAGCATCAGCTACGTAGGAGGGACTGAAGCTTTCTTT. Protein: CASISYVGGTEAFF.

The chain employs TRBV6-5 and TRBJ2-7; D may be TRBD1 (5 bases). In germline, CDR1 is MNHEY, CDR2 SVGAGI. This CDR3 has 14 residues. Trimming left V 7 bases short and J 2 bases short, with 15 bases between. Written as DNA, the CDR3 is TGTGCCAGCAAGATAGGGGCGAATGCCTACGAGCAGTACTTC. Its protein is CASKIGANAYEQYF.

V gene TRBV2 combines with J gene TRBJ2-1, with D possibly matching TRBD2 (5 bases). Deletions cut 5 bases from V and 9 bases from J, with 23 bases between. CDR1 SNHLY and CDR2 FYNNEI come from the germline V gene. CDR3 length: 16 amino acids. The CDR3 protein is CASSMGSSQLAGEQFF. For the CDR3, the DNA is TGTGCCAGCAGTATGGGAAGCTCCCAGTTGGCGGGTGAGCAGTTCTTC.

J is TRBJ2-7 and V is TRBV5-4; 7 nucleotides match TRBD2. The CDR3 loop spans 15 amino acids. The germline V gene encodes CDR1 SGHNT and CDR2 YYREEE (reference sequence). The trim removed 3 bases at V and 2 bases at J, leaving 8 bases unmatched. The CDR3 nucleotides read TGTGCCAGCAGCTCCTCTAGCGGTCCTGCCTACGAGCAGTACTTC. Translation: CASSSSSGPAYEQYF.